The 11 T cell receptor beta chains presented below share a single source sample, sequenced in a study of beta chain features in type 1 diabetes. Whole-study results and caveats: Shortening of TCRB CDR3s, moderate but significant, appeared in all four CD4+ subsets of Type 1 diabetes patients.

Sequenced material consisted of expressed TCRB transcripts (all of the isolated RNA was reverse transcribed). TCRdb keeps only in-frame clones here, not all; method: immunoSEQ multiplex PCR. Of around 120,000 clones listed, 15% to 20% are singletons. These receptors lack a known antigen. The specimen sequenced was central memory CD4+ T cells from blood. These receptor sequences come from a man aged 18 to 30 with type 1 diabetes.

This clone was seen only a few times. This sequence joins TRBV4-2 and TRBJ2-5, with D perhaps TRBD1 (6 bases). Looked up from germline, CDR1 is LGHNA and CDR2 is YNFKEQ. Trimming removed 0 bases from V and 5 bases from J, with 16 bases in between. The length of the CDR3 is 16 residues. Here the CDR3 DNA reads TGTGCCAGCAGCCAAGACGAAACAGGGAAGCGGGAGACCCAGTACTTC. Residues: CASSQDETGKRETQYF.

This clone was observed a few times. The CDR3 protein is CASSYSPGTGSGYTF. In nucleotides, the CDR3 is TGTGCCAGCAGTTACTCCCCCGGGACAGGGTCCGGCTACACCTTC. The chain combines TRBV6-5 with TRBJ1-2, with TRBD1 matching 9 bases. The CDR3 spans 15 residues. Germline lookup yields CDR1 MNHEY and CDR2 SVGAGI. Trimming removed 0 bases from V and 8 bases from J; junction bases left unmatched: 7.

The chain has TRBV12-5 and TRBJ2-1, with 9 bases identical to TRBD2. Germline V gene sequence: CDR1 LGHNT, CDR2 FRNRAP. J lost 8 bases, V lost 1 base, and 6 bases had no gene match. This CDR3 contains 15 residues. This CDR3 reads CASGLGLAALDEQFF. DNA of the CDR3: TGTGCTAGTGGTTTGGGACTAGCGGCCCTCGATGAGCAGTTCTTC.

The chain recombines TRBV4-1 with TRBJ1-4, with TRBD1 matching 9 bases. V was pared by 4 bases and J by 4 bases, with 10 bases of the junction left unmatched. This CDR3 contains 17 residues. Germline V gene sequence: CDR1 MGHRA, CDR2 YSYEKL. The CDR3 bases are TGCGCCAGCAGCCGGGACAGGGTCAATCGGGGTAATGAAAAACTGTTTTTT. Amino acids: CASSRDRVNRGNEKLFF.

This clone came up a few times. The chain combines TRBV7-9 with TRBJ1-5; 7 positions match TRBD1. The CDR3 runs 19 residues. Germline trimming cut 3 bases from V and 0 bases from J; bases unmatched to any gene: 14. CDR1 and CDR2 (germline): SEHNR, FQNEAQ (reference sequence). DNA for the CDR3: TGTGCCAGCAGCTTTGGCCGGGACAGCAGAATTTATAGCAATCAGCCCCAGCATTTT. Translating gives CASSFGRDSRIYSNQPQHF.

In regard to this clone: Other DNA sequences in the sample encode the same CDR3. The chain combines TRBV6-6 with TRBJ2-3, with D perhaps assigned TRBD1 or TRBD2 (6 bases each). Per germline, CDR1 MNHNY and CDR2 SVGAGI (reference sequence). V was pared by 4 bases and J by 1 base, with 9 bases between. The CDR3 loop spans 14 amino acids. CDR3 nucleotide sequence: TGTGCCAGCAGTTTGAGGGGGGGCACAGATACGCAGTATTTT. Translated: CASSLRGGTDTQYF.

This clone came up a few times. Here the CDR3 DNA reads TGCGCCAGCAGCTTGTATCTAGGTGGGACAGATACGCAGTATTTT. Protein sequence: CASSLYLGGTDTQYF. The chain is built from TRBV5-1 and TRBJ2-3; no firm D call. The V end lost 1 base, the J end lost 3 bases, and 12 bases lay between the germline ends. Germline-derived CDR1 and CDR2 are SGHRS and YFSETQ. CDR3 size: 15 residues. Supplemented by reference TRBV5-1 and TRBJ2-3, the full variable domain reads KAGVTQTPRYLIKTRGQQVTLSCSPISGHRSVSWYQQTPGQGLQFLFEYFSETQRNKGNFPGRFSGRQFSNSRSEMNVSTLELGDSALYLCASSLYLGGTDTQYFGPGTRLTVL.

V gene TRBV7-2 combines with J gene TRBJ2-3; the match to TRBD1 covers 8 bases. V gave up 0 bases and J gave up 2 bases; unmatched junction bases: 4. The CDR3 length is 16 residues. The germline CDR1 and CDR2 sequences are SGHTA and FQGNSA. The CDR3 region has the DNA TGTGCCAGCAGCTTAGCGCTGCAGGGGGCCACAGATACGCAGTATTTT. The encoded protein is CASSLALQGATDTQYF. Looking up the rest from reference TRBV7-2 and TRBJ2-3 gives the full variable domain: GAGVSQSPSNKVTEKGKDVELRCDPISGHTALYWYRQSLGQGLEFLIYFQGNSAPDKSGLPSDRFSAERTGGSVSTLTIQRTQQEDSAVYLCASSLALQGATDTQYFGPGTRLTVL.

This clone was detected a few times. The rearrangement links TRBV6-5 to TRBJ2-1; D is undetermined. The V end was cut by 10 bases, the J end by 3 bases, with 16 bases between. The CDR3 sequence is 14 residues long. Germline values: CDR1 MNHEY, CDR2 SVGAGI. CDR3 in DNA: TGTGCCATCCCCCATAAAGGCCTCTACAATGAGCAGTTCTTC. Amino acid sequence: CAIPHKGLYNEQFF.

The gene calls are TRBV19 and TRBJ1-1; D perhaps matches TRBD1 (5 bases). Trimming removed 3 bases at V and 1 base at J, with 12 bases between. Germline lookup yields CDR1 LNHDA and CDR2 SQIVND (reference sequence). The CDR3 consists of 15 residues. CDR3 DNA sequence: TGTGCCAGTAGTATGATGGACAAAGGGAACACTGAAGCTTTCTTT. Its protein is CASSMMDKGNTEAFF.

This clone was detected only a few times. CDR3 in amino acids: CASSLGTTHTGELFF. As DNA, the CDR3 is TGTGCCAGCAGCTTGGGAACTACTCACACCGGGGAGCTGTTTTTT. This rearrangement joins TRBV5-4 to TRBJ2-2; no firm D call. Per the germline V gene, CDR1 is SGHNT and CDR2 is YYREEE (reference sequence). Trimming took off 0 bases at V and 3 bases at J, with 9 bases between the two ends. CDR3 length: 15 amino acids.